The present T cell receptor (beta chain) was sequenced within a study of response to subunit inactivated influenza vaccine. The sample holds many counts of this clonotype. The CDR3 length is 14 residues. Looked up from germline, CDR1 is SGHNT and CDR2 is YYREEE (reference sequence). Trimming cost V 5 bases and J 7 bases, with 18 bases left between them. Via MiXCR, TCRdb re-called the RT-PCR reads, giving one row per CDR3 protein. The top ten hold roughly 11% of the sample, which has about 570,000 distinct CDR3 sequences, roughly 10% seen once. These records were also assigned to another study, of T cells expressing NK-cell markers. That paper notes: UMI-tagged 5'RACE template switching yielded the TCR beta cDNA. All TCR beta repertoires analysed originated from sorted CD3+CD56+NKG2C+, CD3+CD56+NKG2C- and CD3+CD56-NKG2C+ T cells. The sequencing cohort of eight donors included seven HCMV-seropositive individuals and one seronegative individual. Of the CD8+ T cell pool in five or six donors, roughly 1.0-8% was accounted for by dominant NKG2C+ clonotypes. There remained a lack of clarity about HCMV specificity of expanded NKG2C+ T cell clones.

Specimen: PBMCs from blood, collected on the day of vaccination. J is TRBJ1-2 and V is TRBV5-4; tentatively, D is TRBD1 (5 bases). The sequence came from a man aged 50 to 60 who received an inactivated influenza vaccine. The CDR3 nucleotides read TGTGCCAGCAGTATTATCGGGACTGTGCGTGGCTACACCTTC. Residues: CASSIIGTVRGYTF.